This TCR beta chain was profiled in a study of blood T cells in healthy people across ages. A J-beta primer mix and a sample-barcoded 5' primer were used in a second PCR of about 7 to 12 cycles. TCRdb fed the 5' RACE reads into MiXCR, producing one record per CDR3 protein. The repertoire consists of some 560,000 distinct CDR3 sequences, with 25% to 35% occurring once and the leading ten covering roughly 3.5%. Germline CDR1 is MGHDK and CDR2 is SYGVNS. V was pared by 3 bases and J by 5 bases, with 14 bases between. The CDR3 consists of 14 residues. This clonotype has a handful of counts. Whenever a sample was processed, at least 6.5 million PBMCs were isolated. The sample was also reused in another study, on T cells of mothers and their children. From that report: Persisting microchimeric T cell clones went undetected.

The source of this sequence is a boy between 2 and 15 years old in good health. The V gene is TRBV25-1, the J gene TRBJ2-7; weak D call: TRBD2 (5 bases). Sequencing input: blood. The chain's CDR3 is CASSEFRESDEQYF. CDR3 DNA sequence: TGTGCCAGCAGTGAGTTTAGGGAGTCCGACGAGCAGTACTTC.